This T cell receptor (beta chain) comes out of a study of T cells in Graves' hyperthyroidism and ophthalmopathy. The study, taken as a whole, reports: Ophthalmopathy, as predicted by the model, came a median roughly 6.3 months after the prediction.

The table lists this clonotype with many counts. Its target is unknown. Exclusion of patients followed from uncontrolled infection, other autoimmune disease, pregnancy or lactation. Clinicians diagnosed patients from clinical symptoms, serum thyroxine and TRAb, thyroid ultrasound and orbital computed tomography. Fresh peripheral blood, approximately 10 ml, was the source of the PBMCs. Amplification yielded TCR beta CDR3 regions, with RNA transcripts as the source. The HTBI primer set drove a first-round RT-PCR of the TCR CDR3. One entry per CDR3 protein, called by TCRdb with MiXCR from the multiplex PCR reads. The table has some 350,000 distinct CDR3 sequences, about 19% seen once. The CDR3 runs to 14 residues. Trimming pared 3 bases from V and 2 bases from J, leaving 8 bases between. CDR1 SGHVS and CDR2 FQNEAQ come from the germline V gene.

Sequencing was done on a sample of blood. This chain links TRBV7-8 with TRBJ1-5, with D possibly TRBD1 on 5 matching bases. This TCR came from a woman younger than 35 with Graves' hyperthyroidism. The CDR3: CASSFAGGNQPQHF. As DNA, the CDR3 is TGTGCCAGCAGCTTCGCGGGGGGCAATCAGCCCCAGCATTTT.